This entry describes one TCR beta chain. This specimen belongs to a study of blood T cell repertoires in COVID-19. Study context: Nucleic acid was either cDNA or gDNA, and it came from T cells, B-cell-depleted T cells, or PBMCs.

CDR3 length: 14 residues. The germline gives CDR1 DFQATT, CDR2 SNEGSKA (reference sequence). The ends were cut back, 3 bases at V and 0 bases at J, with 9 bases in the middle. Original processing methods: Reference gene primer amplification yielded estimated nucleated cell counts. Repertoires were generated with immunoSEQ multiplex PCR, while TCRdb's copy carries only in-frame clones and drops some. V and J calls and clone size are given by that table; D and trimming were obtained from the DNA. The sample has 200,000 to 250,000 clones, roughly 84% seen once. Participants came from fewer than 25 US areas, aged about 18 to 95 years. Each recovered donor of Cohort 3 presented with two negative PCRs, clearance, or symptom resolution.

The chain carries TRBV20-1 and TRBJ1-3; D not certain. The TCR originated in a woman aged 40 to 50 who had recovered from COVID-19. The sequencing sample was made of PBMCs or T cells enriched from blood (not recorded which). The CDR3 coding sequence is TGCAGTGCTAGTGAGTTTAACTCTGGAAACACCATATATTTT. It translates to CSASEFNSGNTIYF.